The 23 T cell receptor beta chains presented below share a single source sample, sequenced in a study of T cell responses to AZD1222 COVID-19 vaccine. Sequencing was performed with immunoSEQ multiplex PCR; in TCRdb, only in-frame clones are kept and a portion is missing. The sample lists 95,000 to 150,000 clones; around 87% were seen once. The input for sequencing was peripheral blood, taken on day 0 of AZD1222 vaccination. Receptors originate from an adult in good health.

This clone was seen a few times. The J gene is TRBJ2-1, the V gene TRBV11-2, with no clear D. Trimming shortened V by 3 bases and J by 6 bases, and 6 bases separated the two germline ends. This CDR3 has 12 amino acids. Germline CDR1 and CDR2: SGHAT and FQNNGV. The CDR3: CASSLGFNEQFF. CDR3 coding DNA: TGTGCCAGCAGCTTGGGTTTCAATGAGCAGTTCTTC.

The V call is TRBV14, the J call TRBJ2-1, with 9 bases fitting TRBD2. Germline CDR1 and CDR2: SGHDN and FVKESK. The CDR3 loop spans 15 amino acids. J was trimmed by 7 bases and V by 4 bases; bases with no gene match: 8. The CDR3 loop reads CASSPLAGGTNEQFF. In nucleotides, the CDR3 is TGTGCCAGCAGCCCCCTTGCGGGGGGGACGAATGAGCAGTTCTTC.

This clone has only a few counts. The J gene is TRBJ1-1, the V gene TRBV4-3; the match to TRBD1 covers 7 bases. The CDR3 extends over 15 amino acids. The J segment lost 10 bases and the V segment lost 6 bases, leaving 17 bases of the junction unmatched. Per the germline V gene, CDR1 is LGHNA and CDR2 is YSLEER. The chain's CDR3 is CASSQNTGVGRGAFF. Written as DNA, the CDR3 is TGCGCCAGCAGTCAAAATACAGGGGTCGGACGAGGAGCTTTCTTT.

V and J are TRBV19 and TRBJ1-2, with TRBD1 matching 9 bases. Germline V gene data show CDR1 as LNHDA and CDR2 as SQIVND (reference sequence). CDR3 length: 13 amino acids. Trimming removed 10 bases from V and 6 bases from J; junction bases left unmatched: 9. CDR3: CATIGQGWHGYTF. The CDR3 DNA sequence: TGTGCCACCATAGGACAGGGGTGGCATGGCTACACCTTC. Using reference TRBV19 and TRBJ1-2 for the parts outside the CDR3, the full variable domain is DGGITQSPKYLFRKEGQNVTLSCEQNLNHDAMYWYRQDPGQGLRLIYYSQIVNDFQKGDIAEGYSVSREKKESFPLTVTSAQKNPTAFYLCATIGQGWHGYTFGSGTRLTVV.

With regard to this clone: Other DNA sequences from this sample encode an identical CDR3 as well. V and J are TRBV25-1 and TRBJ1-2; D uncertain. V was shortened by 4 bases and J by 3 bases, with 6 bases between the two germline ends. Germline CDR1 MGHDK, CDR2 SYGVNS. This CDR3 is built from 12 residues. CDR3 coding DNA: TGTGCCAGCAGTGGAGGGTACTATGGCTACACCTTC. Residues: CASSGGYYGYTF.

The rearrangement joins TRBV29-1 to TRBJ1-5, with D hard to call. Germline V gene lookup returns CDR1 SQVTM and CDR2 ANQGSEA. This CDR3 has 13 amino acids. V was shortened by 7 bases and J by 3 bases, with 13 bases between the two germline ends. The CDR3 reads CSAGEGPNQPQHF. The CDR3 nucleotides are TGCAGCGCCGGGGAGGGTCCCAATCAGCCCCAGCATTTT.

The chain carries TRBV10-3 and TRBJ1-4; TRBD1 agrees at 7 bases. The germline V gene encodes CDR1 ENHRY and CDR2 SYGVKD. The CDR3 covers 15 residues. V lost 4 bases and J lost 4; bases outside the gene matches: 6. The CDR3 nucleotides are TGTGCCATCAGTGGGGGACAGAGGGATAATGAAAAACTGTTTTTT. The encoded protein is CAISGGQRDNEKLFF.

CDR3: CASSPGQSSYEQYF. Here the CDR3 DNA reads TGTGCCAGCAGTCCGGGACAGAGCTCCTACGAGCAGTACTTC. This chain connects TRBV7-2 to TRBJ2-7, with 7 bases matching TRBD1. Looked up from germline, CDR1 is SGHTA and CDR2 is FQGNSA. CDR3 length equals 14 residues. The V segment lost 6 bases and the J segment 0 bases; nucleotides outside the gene matches: 5.

The chain recombines TRBV4-3 with TRBJ1-2; TRBD1 agrees at 7 bases. The ends lost 0 bases at V and 8 bases at J; junction bases unmatched: 9. The CDR3 runs to 15 residues. Germline V gene sequence: CDR1 LGHNA, CDR2 YSLEER. CDR3 residues: CASSQDAQGVWGYTF. DNA for the CDR3: TGCGCCAGCAGCCAAGATGCGCAGGGGGTTTGGGGCTACACCTTC.

The chain is built from TRBV6-5 and TRBJ1-6, with 8 positions matching TRBD1. Germline V gene data show CDR1 as MNHEY and CDR2 as SVGAGI. The ends lost 6 bases at V and 10 bases at J; junction bases unmatched: 8. The CDR3 consists of 14 residues. CDR3 DNA sequence: TGTGCCAGCAGCGAGTTACAGGGGGGATCACCCCTCCACTTT. Protein: CASSELQGGSPLHF.

The chain uses TRBV7-9 and TRBJ2-5, with unresolved D. Germline CDR1 SEHNR, CDR2 FQNEAQ (reference sequence). Trimming took 2 bases from V and 5 from J, leaving 12 bases between them. The CDR3 is 14 amino acids. The CDR3 reads CASSLTWGMETQYF. In DNA, the CDR3 is TGTGCCAGCAGCTTAACGTGGGGTATGGAGACCCAGTACTTC.

V is TRBV11-2 and J is TRBJ2-3, with TRBD2 identical over 15 bases. Germline V CDR1 and CDR2: SGHAT, FQNNGV. V was pared by 1 base and J by 6 bases, with 8 bases of the junction left unmatched. There are 18 residues in the CDR3. The CDR3 here is CASSLVRTSGGAGDTQYF. DNA of the CDR3: TGTGCCAGCAGCTTAGTGCGGACTAGCGGGGGGGCAGGTGATACGCAGTATTTT. The full variable domain, rest sourced from reference TRBV11-2 and TRBJ2-3, is EAGVAQSPRYKIIEKRQSVAFWCNPISGHATLYWYQQILGQGPKLLIQFQNNGVVDDSQLPKDRFSAERLKGVDSTLKIQPAKLEDSAVYLCASSLVRTSGGAGDTQYFGPGTRLTVL.

The chain joins TRBV6-5 to TRBJ2-2; D tentatively reads TRBD1 or TRBD2 (7 bases each). Trimming cost V 7 bases and J 5 bases, with 14 bases left between them. From germline, CDR1 is MNHEY and CDR2 SVGAGI. The CDR3 consists of 14 residues. CDR3 in amino acids: CASIARGGTGELFF. CDR3 coding DNA: TGTGCCAGCATCGCCAGGGGGGGAACCGGGGAGCTGTTTTTT.

This clone was seen a handful of times. The V and J genes are TRBV19 and TRBJ1-1; a possible D gene is TRBD1 (6 bases). Germline V lookup: CDR1 LNHDA, CDR2 SQIVND (reference sequence). Trimming shortened V by 3 bases and J by 6 bases, and 17 bases separated the two germline ends. The CDR3 is 15 residues long. In nucleotides, the CDR3 is TGTGCCAGTAGTATTTTGGGGGCTGTAATAGCTGAAGCTTTCTTT. Protein: CASSILGAVIAEAFF.

The chain employs TRBV7-9 and TRBJ1-2; no clear D. Germline CDR1 reads SEHNR; CDR2 reads FQNEAQ (reference sequence). There are 10 residues in the CDR3. Trimming removed 4 bases at V and 7 bases at J, with 4 bases between. The CDR3 coding sequence is TGTGCCAGCAGCTCAACTGGCTACACCTTC. The encoded protein is CASSSTGYTF.

The count of this clone is one. The chain has TRBV14 and TRBJ1-2, with TRBD1 matching 8 bases. Germline V CDR1 and CDR2: SGHDN, FVKESK. The CDR3 extends over 13 amino acids. The J segment lost 8 bases and the V segment lost 6 bases, leaving 8 bases of the junction unmatched. The CDR3 is CASSYGQGLGYTF. As DNA, the CDR3 is TGTGCCAGCAGTTACGGACAGGGCCTCGGCTACACCTTC.

The genes are TRBV28 and TRBJ1-6; TRBD1 is a possible D gene (5 bases). Trimming took 5 bases from V and 8 from J, leaving 25 bases between them. The length of the CDR3 is 18 residues. CDR1 is MDHEN, CDR2 SYDVKM, per germline. In DNA form, the CDR3 reads TGTGCCAGCAGTCCCCCGACCCGGGGTGGGGGTAGAGATTCACCCCTCCACTTT. It encodes CASSPPTRGGGRDSPLHF.

The chain joins TRBV12-3 or TRBV12-4 to TRBJ2-7; 7 bases are a match to TRBD1. CDR3 length: 13 residues. Trimming cost V 5 bases and J 4 bases; bases outside gene matches: 5. The CDR3 reads CASSDRVRYEQYF. The CDR3 nucleotides read TGTGCCAGCAGTGACAGGGTTAGGTACGAGCAGTACTTC.

This clone was detected only once. The rearrangement joins TRBV6-5 to TRBJ2-3, with 8 bases lining up with TRBD2. V gave up 7 bases and J gave up 1 base; unmatched junction bases: 7. Germline values: CDR1 MNHEY, CDR2 SVGAGI. The CDR3 is 15 residues long. The CDR3 DNA is TGTGCCAGCAAAGGAGTAGCGGGGCGCACAGATACGCAGTATTTT. It codes for CASKGVAGRTDTQYF.

The chain carries TRBV18 and TRBJ2-3; 12 bases are a match to TRBD2. Germline V gives CDR1 KGHSH, CDR2 LQKENI. V lost 3 bases, J lost 5 bases, and 3 bases stayed unmatched. The CDR3 has 15 residues. The CDR3 is CASSPTSGGRDTQYF. CDR3 sequence (DNA): TGTGCCAGCTCACCGACTAGCGGGGGTAGAGATACGCAGTATTTT.

This rearrangement joins TRBV6-5 to TRBJ1-3; possible D gene TRBD1, 6 bases. Per germline, CDR1 MNHEY and CDR2 SVGAGI. V lost 5 bases, J lost 4 bases, and 15 bases lay in between. The CDR3 runs to 15 residues. In DNA, the CDR3 is TGTGCCAGCAGTCTTCATACAGGGCCAGGAAACACCATATATTTT. Translated, it gives CASSLHTGPGNTIYF.

This chain connects TRBV4-2 to TRBJ1-1, with 8 positions matching TRBD1. Germline assignment: CDR1 LGHNA and CDR2 YNFKEQ. The CDR3 is 16 residues long. The ends lost 0 bases at V and 4 bases at J; junction bases unmatched: 7. The CDR3 sequence is CASSQDFRGRTTEAFF. The CDR3 coding sequence is TGTGCCAGCAGCCAAGATTTCAGGGGGCGGACCACTGAAGCTTTCTTT.

CDR3 sequence: CASSLGRGMETQYF. The CDR3 DNA reads TGTGCCAGCAGCCTCGGACGGGGGATGGAGACCCAGTACTTC. The genes are TRBV5-4 and TRBJ2-5, with a possible D match to TRBD2 (6 bases). The CDR3 has 14 amino acids. Trimming took 4 bases from V and 5 from J, leaving 15 bases between them. Germline CDR1 SGHNT, CDR2 YYREEE (reference sequence).